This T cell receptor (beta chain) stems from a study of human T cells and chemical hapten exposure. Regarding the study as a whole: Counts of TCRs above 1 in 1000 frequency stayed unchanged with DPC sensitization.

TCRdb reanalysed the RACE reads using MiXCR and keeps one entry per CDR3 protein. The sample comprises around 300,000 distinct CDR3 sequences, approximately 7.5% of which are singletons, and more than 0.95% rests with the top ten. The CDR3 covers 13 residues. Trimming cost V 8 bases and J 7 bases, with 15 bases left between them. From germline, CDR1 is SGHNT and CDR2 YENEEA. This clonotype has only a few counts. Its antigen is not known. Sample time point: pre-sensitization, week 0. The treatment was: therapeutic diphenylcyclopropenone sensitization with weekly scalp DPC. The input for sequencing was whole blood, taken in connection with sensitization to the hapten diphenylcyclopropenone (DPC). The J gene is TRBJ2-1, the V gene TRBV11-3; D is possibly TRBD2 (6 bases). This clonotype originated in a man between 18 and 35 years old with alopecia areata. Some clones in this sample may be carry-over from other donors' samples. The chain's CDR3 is CASRESPSNEQFF. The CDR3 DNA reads TGTGCCAGCCGGGAGAGTCCCTCAAATGAGCAGTTCTTC.